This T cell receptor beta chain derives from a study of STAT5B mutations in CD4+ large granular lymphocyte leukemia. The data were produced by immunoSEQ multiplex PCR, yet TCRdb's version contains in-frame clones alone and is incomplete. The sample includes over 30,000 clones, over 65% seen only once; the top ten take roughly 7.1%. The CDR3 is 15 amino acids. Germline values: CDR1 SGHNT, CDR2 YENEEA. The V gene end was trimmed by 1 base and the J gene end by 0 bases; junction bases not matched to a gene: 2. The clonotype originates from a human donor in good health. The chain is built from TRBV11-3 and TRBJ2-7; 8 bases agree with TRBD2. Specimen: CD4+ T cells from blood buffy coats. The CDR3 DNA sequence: TGTGCCAGCAGCTTAGCCGGGACTAGCTCCTACGAGCAGTACTTC. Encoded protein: CASSLAGTSSYEQYF.